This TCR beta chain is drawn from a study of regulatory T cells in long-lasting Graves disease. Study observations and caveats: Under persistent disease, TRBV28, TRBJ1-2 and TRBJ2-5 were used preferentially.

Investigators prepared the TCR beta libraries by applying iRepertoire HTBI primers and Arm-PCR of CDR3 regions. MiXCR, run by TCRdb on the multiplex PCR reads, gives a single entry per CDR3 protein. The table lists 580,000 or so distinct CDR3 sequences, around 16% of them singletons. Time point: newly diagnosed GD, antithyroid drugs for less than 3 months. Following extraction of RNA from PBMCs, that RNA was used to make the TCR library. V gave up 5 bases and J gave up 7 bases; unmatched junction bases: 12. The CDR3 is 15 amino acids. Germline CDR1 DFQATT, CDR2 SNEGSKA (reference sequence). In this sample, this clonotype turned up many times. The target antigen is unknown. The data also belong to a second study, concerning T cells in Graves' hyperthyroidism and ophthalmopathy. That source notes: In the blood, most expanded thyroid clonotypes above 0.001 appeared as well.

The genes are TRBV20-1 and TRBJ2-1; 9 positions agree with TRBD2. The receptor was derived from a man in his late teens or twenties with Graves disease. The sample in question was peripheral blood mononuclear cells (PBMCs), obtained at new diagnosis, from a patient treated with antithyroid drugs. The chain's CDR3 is CSAASPREGGNEQFF. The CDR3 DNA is TGCAGTGCTGCCTCTCCGCGGGAGGGGGGTAATGAGCAGTTCTTC.